Listed below are T cell receptor beta chains from one sample, sequenced in a study of blood T cell repertoires in COVID-19. Assay: immunoSEQ multiplex PCR; the TCRdb copy retains only in-frame clones and omits some. Of approximately 150,000 clones listed, about 90% are singletons. Sequenced material: peripheral blood. All receptors come from a man over 45 who had recovered from COVID-19. CDR3s include the opening cysteine and the closing phenylalanine or tryptophan. The D gene is left open where the match is weak.

.,TRBV5-5,TRBJ1-1,TGTGCCAGCAGCTTAGATCGCTTAGACAGACCCAACACTGAAGCTTTCTTT,CASSLDRLDRPNTEAFF
TRBD1,TRBV7-2,TRBJ1-1,TGTGCCAGCATAAAGGGGGCGTGGAGAGAAGCTTTCTTT,CASIKGAWREAFF
.,TRBV21-1,TRBJ1-2,TGTGCCAGCAGCAAAGAGTCTAGAGACAGCTATGGCTACACCTTC,CASSKESRDSYGYTF
TRBD1,TRBV6-5,TRBJ2-7,TGTGCCAGTTCAGGACAGGGTTTTAACTACGAGCAGTACTTC,CASSGQGFNYEQYF
.,TRBV13,TRBJ2-2,TGTGCCAGCAGCTTAGCCCAGGCCTTGACAGGAGGGGAGCTGTTTTTT,CASSLAQALTGGELFF
TRBD1,TRBV5-6,TRBJ2-5,TGTGCCAGCAGCTCTACAGGGGGTTACCAAGAGACCCAGTACTTC,CASSSTGGYQETQYF
TRBD2,TRBV7-6,TRBJ2-5,TGTGCCAGCAGCGAGAGGACTAGCGGGTACCAAGAGACCCAGTACTTC,CASSERTSGYQETQYF
TRBD1,TRBV11-2,TRBJ1-6,TGTGCCAGCAGGGGACAGGGACATTCACCCCTCCACTTT,CASRGQGHSPLHF
TRBD1,TRBV6-5,TRBJ1-6,TGTGCCAGCAGATCACAGGGGCCCCTCCACTTT,CASRSQGPLHF
.,TRBV9,TRBJ1-1,TGTGCCAGCAACATAGCGGGAGGGGCGATGAACACTGAAGCTTTCTTT,CASNIAGGAMNTEAFF
TRBD1,TRBV6-5,TRBJ2-1,TGTGCCAGCAGAGGGACAGTTGAGTTCTTC,CASRGTVEFF
TRBD1,TRBV5-6,TRBJ2-5,TGTGCCAGCAGCTACTCGGGACAGGGGTTCCCAGAGACCCAGTACTTC,CASSYSGQGFPETQYF
TRBD2,TRBV13,TRBJ2-6,TGTGCCAGCAGCCGGGGACTAGTCCGGAGCTATGGGGCCAACGTCCTGACTTTC,CASSRGLVRSYGANVLTF
TRBD2,TRBV7-8,TRBJ2-3,TGTGCCAGCAGAGGACTAGCGGGGAAACTCACAGATACGCAGTATTTT,CASRGLAGKLTDTQYF
TRBD2,TRBV5-4,TRBJ2-1,TGTGCCAGCAGCGGGGGACTAGCGGGGGACAATGAGCAGTTCTTC,CASSGGLAGDNEQFF
TRBD1,TRBV4-1,TRBJ1-3,TGCGCCAGCAGCCAAGCCCCGACAGGGACTGGAAACACCATATATTTT,CASSQAPTGTGNTIYF
.,TRBV10-3,TRBJ2-5,TGTGCCATCAACAAGGACAGCTCTGAAGAGACCCAGTACTTC,CAINKDSSEETQYF
TRBD1,TRBV4-3,TRBJ2-7,TGCGCCAGCAGCCCGGGACAGACCTACGAGCAGTACTTC,CASSPGQTYEQYF